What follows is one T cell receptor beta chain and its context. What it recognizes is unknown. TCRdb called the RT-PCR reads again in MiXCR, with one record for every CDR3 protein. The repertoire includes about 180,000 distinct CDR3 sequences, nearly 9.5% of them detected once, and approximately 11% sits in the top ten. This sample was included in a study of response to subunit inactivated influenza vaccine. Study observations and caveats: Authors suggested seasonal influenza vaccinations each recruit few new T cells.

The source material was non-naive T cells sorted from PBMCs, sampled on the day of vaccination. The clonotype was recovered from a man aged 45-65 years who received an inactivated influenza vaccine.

The CDR3 DNA is TGTGCCTCTAAACGGGATAAGAACACTGAAGCTTTCTTT. This translates into CASKRDKNTEAFF. The gene calls are TRBV6-2 or TRBV6-3 and TRBJ1-1; no clear D. Germline V lookup: CDR1 MNHEY, CDR2 SVGEGT. Trimming left V 11 bases short and J 1 base short, with 14 bases between. The CDR3 has 13 amino acids.